The sequence of this TCR beta chain was determined in a study of T-cell reconstitution after alpha-beta-depleted transplantation in children. After removal of 5 bases from V and 3 bases from J, the junction contained 9 bases not matched to a gene. Germline CDR1 MNHEY, CDR2 SVGEGT. The CDR3 spans 16 residues. Unique molecular identifiers were used to barcode this TCRbeta library. TCRdb called the PCR reads again in MiXCR, with one record for every CDR3 protein. The sample has approximately 390,000 distinct CDR3 sequences, about a tenth seen once. The clonotype was recovered from a human donor who donated a stem cell graft to a child with acute myeloid leukemia. The chain uses TRBV6-2 or TRBV6-3 and TRBJ2-1; TRBD2 matches at 8 bases. Sequencing was performed on PBMCs from the stem cell graft donor, taken from the stem cell graft. DNA of the CDR3: TGTGCCAGCAGTCAAATGCCGGGGGGGATCTACAATGAGCAGTTCTTC. Translation: CASSQMPGGIYNEQFF.